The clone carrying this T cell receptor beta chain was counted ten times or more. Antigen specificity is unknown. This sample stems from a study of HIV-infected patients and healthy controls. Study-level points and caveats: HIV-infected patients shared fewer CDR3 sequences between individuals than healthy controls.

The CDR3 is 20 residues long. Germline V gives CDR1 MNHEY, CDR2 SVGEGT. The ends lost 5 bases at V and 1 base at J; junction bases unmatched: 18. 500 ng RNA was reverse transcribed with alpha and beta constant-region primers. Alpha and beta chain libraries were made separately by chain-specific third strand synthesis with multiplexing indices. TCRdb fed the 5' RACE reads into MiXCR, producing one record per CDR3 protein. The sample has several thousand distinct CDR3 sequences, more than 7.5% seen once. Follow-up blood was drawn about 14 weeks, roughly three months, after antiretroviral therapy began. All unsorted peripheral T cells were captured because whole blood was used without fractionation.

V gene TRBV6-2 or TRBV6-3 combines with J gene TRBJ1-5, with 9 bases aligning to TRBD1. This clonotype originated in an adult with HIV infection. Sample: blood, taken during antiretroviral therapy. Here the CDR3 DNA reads TGTGCCAGCAGTCGCCGGGACAGGGTTCCAGAAGGGCGCAGCAATCAGCCCCAGCATTTT. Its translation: CASSRRDRVPEGRSNQPQHF.